The entry below gives a single T cell receptor beta chain sequence along with its context. This sample is drawn from a study of regulatory T cells in long-lasting Graves disease. Time point noted: newly diagnosed GD, antithyroid drugs for less than 3 months. Making the TCR library involved RNA that had been extracted from PBMCs. Looked up from germline, CDR1 is MNHEY and CDR2 is SVGAGI. CDR3 length: 14 residues. After removal of 2 bases from V and 8 bases from J, the junction contained 5 bases not matched to a gene. The TCR beta library used iRepertoire HTBI primers with Arm-PCR amplification of CDR3. TCRdb reprocessed the multiplex PCR reads with MiXCR, giving one entry per CDR3 protein. In the table there are over 500,000 distinct CDR3 sequences, about 16% of which are singletons. The data also belong to a second study, concerning T cells in Graves' hyperthyroidism and ophthalmopathy.

The receptor's source is a woman aged 30 to 39 with Graves disease. Specimen: peripheral blood mononuclear cells (PBMCs), collected at new diagnosis, from a patient treated with antithyroid drugs. The chain has TRBV6-5 and TRBJ1-2; 10 bases fit TRBD1. CDR3: CASSYPGTGEGYTF. In DNA, the CDR3 is TGTGCCAGCAGTTACCCCGGGACAGGGGAAGGCTACACCTTC.